This TCR beta chain is from a study of human T cells and chemical hapten exposure. The CDR3 is 15 amino acids. Germline V gene data show CDR1 as MRHNA and CDR2 as SNTAGT. The junction had 5 bases not matched to a gene; V was cut back by 0 bases and J by 6 bases. Time point reported: patch test 1, 2 weeks after DPC sensitization. Treatment of the sample: therapeutic diphenylcyclopropenone sensitization with weekly scalp DPC. TCRdb independently ran MiXCR on the RACE reads; one entry per CDR3 protein. The data contain about 57,000 distinct CDR3 sequences, 9.3% of them singletons. This clonotype was seen at least ten times.

The sample consisted of whole blood, taken in connection with sensitization to the hapten diphenylcyclopropenone (DPC). The chain has TRBV6-4 and TRBJ2-1; TRBD2 agrees at 7 bases. The TCR sequence derives from a woman aged 40 to 50 with alopecia areata. Some clones in this sample may be carry-over from other donors' samples. This chain's CDR3 is CASSDSSSGSNEQFF. CDR3 nucleotide sequence: TGTGCCAGCAGTGACTCTTCTAGCGGAAGCAATGAGCAGTTCTTC.